Listed below are T cell receptor beta chains from one sample, sequenced in a study of human T cells and chemical hapten exposure. TCRdb re-derived calls from the RACE reads in MiXCR, one entry per CDR3 protein. The sample has roughly 71,000 distinct CDR3 sequences, more than 9.5% seen once; the top ten hold roughly 1.4%. The input for sequencing was whole blood, taken in connection with sensitization to the hapten diphenylcyclopropenone (DPC). These receptors were collected from a woman between 45 and 65 years old with alopecia areata. Some clones in this sample may be carry-over from other donors' samples. Each CDR3 is given with its conserved first and last residue. A D gene is named only where the DNA matches it firmly. Not all rows give a size; the values are once, few, many and, for expanded clones, a class.

CDR3 DNA | CDR3 protein | J gene | D gene | clone size | V gene
TGTGCCAGTAGTATCTTTCCCGGGACAGCGGGGACTGAAGCTTTCTTT | CASSIFPGTAGTEAFF | TRBJ1-1 | TRBD1 | many | TRBV19
TGTGCCAGCAGTGAATCCGGGCAGGGTTTCACGGTCTTC | CASSESGQGFTVF | TRBJ2-1 | - | few | TRBV2
TGCAGTGCTAGAGTTGGAGGTGGGGACACTGAAGCTTTCTTT | CSARVGGGDTEAFF | TRBJ1-1 | - | - | TRBV20-1
TGTGCCAGCTCAAACGACAGGGCTCTGAACACTGAAGCTTTCTTT | CASSNDRALNTEAFF | TRBJ1-1 | TRBD1 | - | TRBV18
TGTGCCACCTCAACCCGAGGGAATGAAAAACTGTTTTTT | CATSTRGNEKLFF | TRBJ1-4 | - | many | TRBV12-3/TRBV12-4
TGTGCCAGCAGTCCGGGGACTGAAGCTTTCTTT | CASSPGTEAFF | TRBJ1-1 | - | many | TRBV12-3/TRBV12-4
TGTGCCACCACCGGGACTCCCTTAACCTACGAGCAGTACTTC | CATTGTPLTYEQYF | TRBJ2-7 | - | many | TRBV6-2/TRBV6-3
TGTGCCAGCAGCCAACTACCCCATACGCAGTATTTT | CASSQLPHTQYF | TRBJ2-3 | - | few | TRBV3-1
TGTGCCAGCCGATCGGCCCAGAACACCGGGGAGCTGTTTTTT | CASRSAQNTGELFF | TRBJ2-2 | - | many | TRBV6-1
TGCGCCAGCAGGGGCCTGAACACAGATACGCAGTATTTT | CASRGLNTDTQYF | TRBJ2-3 | - | - | TRBV10-1
TGCGCCAGCAGCCAAGCTGGGGGGGGGCAGCCCCAGCATTTT | CASSQAGGGQPQHF | TRBJ1-5 | - | - | TRBV4-1
TGTGCCAGCAGCTCCGGAGGGAACAGGCGCAATCAGCCCCAGCATTTT | CASSSGGNRRNQPQHF | TRBJ1-5 | - | many | TRBV7-2
TGTGCCATCAGTGTATCTCTAGCGGGAGGTCTTAGCACAGATACGCAGTATTTT | CAISVSLAGGLSTDTQYF | TRBJ2-3 | TRBD2 | - | TRBV10-3
TGTGCCAGCAGTTATGACGGCTCTGGAAACACCATATATTTT | CASSYDGSGNTIYF | TRBJ1-3 | - | few | TRBV6-5
TGTGCCAGCAGCCCGGACAGTAATGAAAAACTGTTTTTT | CASSPDSNEKLFF | TRBJ1-4 | - | few | TRBV11-2
TGTGCCAGCAGCCAAGAAGGTGGTCCCGGCTGGTACTTC | CASSQEGGPGWYF | TRBJ2-7 | - | few | TRBV3-1
TGTGCCAGCAGCTTAGGCCTGTCTGAAGCTTTCTTT | CASSLGLSEAFF | TRBJ1-1 | - | many | TRBV7-9
TGTGCCAGCAGCCCTGTGTTTTTT | CASSPVFF | TRBJ1-4 | - | once | TRBV11-1
TGTGCCAGTAGTCCTATAGCGGGGGACTACTACAATGAGCAGTTCTTC | CASSPIAGDYYNEQFF | TRBJ2-1 | TRBD2 | few | TRBV19
TGTGCCAGCAGTTCAACCCCAGGGACAGGGAACACTGAAGCTTTCTTT | CASSSTPGTGNTEAFF | TRBJ1-1 | TRBD1 | many | TRBV28
TGCAGCGCTGACGCACAGGACTCCTACGAGCAGTACTTC | CSADAQDSYEQYF | TRBJ2-7 | - | many | TRBV29-1
TGCGCCAGCAGTGAGTCGGTGTCCCCAACCACCGGGGAGCTGTTTTTT | CASSESVSPTTGELFF | TRBJ2-2 | - | - | TRBV10-1
TGTGCCAGCAACCCTCTAGCGGGAGGCGGGGATGAGCAGTTCTTC | CASNPLAGGGDEQFF | TRBJ2-1 | TRBD2 | many | TRBV28
TGCAGTGCTAGCCGGGGAGGCACTGAAGCTTTCTTT | CSASRGGTEAFF | TRBJ1-1 | - | few | TRBV20-1
TGTGCCAGCAGTGAAGAACTGATCTATGGCTACACCTTC | CASSEELIYGYTF | TRBJ1-2 | - | many | TRBV2
TGTGCCAGCAGCACACAGGGAAGCAATCAGCCCCAGCATTTT | CASSTQGSNQPQHF | TRBJ1-5 | - | - | TRBV7-2
TGTGCCAGCAGCGAACCGAACACTGAAGCTTTCTTT | CASSEPNTEAFF | TRBJ1-1 | - | many | TRBV7-2
TGCGCCAGCAGCCCTATACTAGCGGGGGACGAGCAGTACTTC | CASSPILAGDEQYF | TRBJ2-7 | TRBD2 | many | TRBV4-3
TGCGCCAGCAGCCAAGATCCGGGAAACCCTACCACAGATACGCAGTATTTT | CASSQDPGNPTTDTQYF | TRBJ2-3 | - | - | TRBV4-1